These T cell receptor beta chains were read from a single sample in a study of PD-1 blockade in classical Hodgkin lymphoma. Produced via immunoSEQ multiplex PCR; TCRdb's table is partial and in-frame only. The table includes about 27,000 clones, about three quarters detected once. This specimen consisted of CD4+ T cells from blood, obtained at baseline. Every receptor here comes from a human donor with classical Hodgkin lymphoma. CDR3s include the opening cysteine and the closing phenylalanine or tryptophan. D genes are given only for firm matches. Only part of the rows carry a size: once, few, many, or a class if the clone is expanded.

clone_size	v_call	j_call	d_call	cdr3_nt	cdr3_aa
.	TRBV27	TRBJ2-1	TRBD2	TGTGCCAGCAGTTCCCTCAGCGGGGGGGTATCCTACAATGAGCAGTTCTTC	CASSSLSGGVSYNEQFF
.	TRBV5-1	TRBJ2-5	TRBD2	TGCGCCAGCAGCTTGTGGTCTAGCGGCCTACAAGAGACCCAGTACTTC	CASSLWSSGLQETQYF
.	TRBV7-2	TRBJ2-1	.	TGTGCCAGCAGCCCACACTACAATGAGCAGTTCTTC	CASSPHYNEQFF
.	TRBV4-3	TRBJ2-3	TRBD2	TGCGCCAGCAGCCAAGTCGGGGGGGCGGATACGCAGTATTTT	CASSQVGGADTQYF
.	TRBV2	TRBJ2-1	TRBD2	TGTGCCAGCAGCATACAGCGGGGGGGCGTAGATGAGCAGTTCTTC	CASSIQRGGVDEQFF
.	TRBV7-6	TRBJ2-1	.	TGTGCCAGCACCAGAGATTCCCGGAATCTGCTCTCCAATGAGCAGTTCTTC	CASTRDSRNLLSNEQFF
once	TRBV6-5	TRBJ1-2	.	TGTGCCAGCAGTTACTCGTGGGCGGCTAACTATGGCTACACCTTC	CASSYSWAANYGYTF
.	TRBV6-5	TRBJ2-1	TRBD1	TGTGCCAGCGGGAGACAGGGGGCGTACAATGAGCAGTTCTTC	CASGRQGAYNEQFF
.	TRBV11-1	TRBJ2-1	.	TGTGCCAGCAGCTTTTTGCGCGGGGCCTCCTACAATGAGCAGTTCTTC	CASSFLRGASYNEQFF
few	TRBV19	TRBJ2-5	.	TGTGCCAGTAGTCACCCCGGTCAGACCCAAGAGACCCAGTACTTC	CASSHPGQTQETQYF
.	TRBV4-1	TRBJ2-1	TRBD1	TGCGCCAGCAGCCTCTTCCACGGGACAGAGATCAATGAGCAGTTCTTC	CASSLFHGTEINEQFF
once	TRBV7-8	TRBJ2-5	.	TGTGCCAGCAGCGTGACAGGCAGGGAGACCCAGTACTTC	CASSVTGRETQYF
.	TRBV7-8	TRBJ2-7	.	TGTGCCAGCAGCTTAGATGACAATAACGAGCAGTACTTC	CASSLDDNNEQYF
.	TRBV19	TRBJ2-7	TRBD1	TGTGCCAGTACCCCGGGACAGGGAAGGCGGGAGCAGTACTTC	CASTPGQGRREQYF
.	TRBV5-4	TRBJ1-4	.	TGTGCCAGCAGTCGGGAGGGGGGGAATGAAAAACTGTTTTTT	CASSREGGNEKLFF
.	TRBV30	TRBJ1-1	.	TGTGCCTGGGGGGTGAACACTGAAGCTTTCTTT	CAWGVNTEAFF
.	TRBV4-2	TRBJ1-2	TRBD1	TGTGCCAGCAGCCCGAGACAGGGACACTATGGCTACACCTTC	CASSPRQGHYGYTF
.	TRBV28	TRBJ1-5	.	TGTGCCAGCAGTTTAGAGTCTGGGAATCAGCCCCAGCATTTT	CASSLESGNQPQHF
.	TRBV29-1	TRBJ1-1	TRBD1	TGCAGCGTCCGGACAGGCACGAACACTGAAGCTTTCTTT	CSVRTGTNTEAFF
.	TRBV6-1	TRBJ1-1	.	TGTGCCAGCATTGGAAACGCGGTAACTGAAGCTTTCTTT	CASIGNAVTEAFF
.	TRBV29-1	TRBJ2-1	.	TGCAGCCTGGAAAGCGGGTTGAGGAATGAGCAGTTCTTC	CSLESGLRNEQFF
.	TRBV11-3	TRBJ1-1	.	TGTGCCAGCAGCTTAGAATTGAACACTGAAGCTTTCTTT	CASSLELNTEAFF
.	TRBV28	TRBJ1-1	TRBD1	TGTGCCAGCAGTACGGACAGGTTCGAAACTGAAGCTTTCTTT	CASSTDRFETEAFF
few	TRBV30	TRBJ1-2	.	TGTGCCTGGAGTTTAGGCAGATATGGCTACACCTTC	CAWSLGRYGYTF
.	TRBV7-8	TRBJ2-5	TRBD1	TGTGCCAGCAGCCCACTGTCCCGGGACAGGGAAGAGACCCAGTACTTC	CASSPLSRDREETQYF
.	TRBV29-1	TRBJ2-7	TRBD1	TGCAGCGTTGAGCAGGGACAGGGAGGCTACGAGCAGTACTTC	CSVEQGQGGYEQYF
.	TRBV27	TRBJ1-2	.	TGTGCCAGCAGTTACCCCCTCGCCAGCTATGGCTACACCTTC	CASSYPLASYGYTF
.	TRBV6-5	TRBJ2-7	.	TGTGCCAGCAGTCGGACCCCTGGCCACGAGCAGTACTTC	CASSRTPGHEQYF
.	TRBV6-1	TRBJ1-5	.	TGTGCCAGCAGTGTCTGGGGCAGCAATCAGCCCCAGCATTTT	CASSVWGSNQPQHF
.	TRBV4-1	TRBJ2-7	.	TGCGCCAGCAGCCAGGGCTACACAGCGAGCTCCTACGAGCAGTACTTC	CASSQGYTASSYEQYF
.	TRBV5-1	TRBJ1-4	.	TGCGCCAGCAGCCTACAGATAAATGAAAAACTGTTTTTT	CASSLQINEKLFF
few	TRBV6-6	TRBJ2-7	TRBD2	TGTGCCAGCAGTCTAGCGGAGAGTTTTTCCTACGAGCAGTACTTC	CASSLAESFSYEQYF
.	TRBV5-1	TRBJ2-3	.	TGCGCCAGCAGCTTGGGACTAGTTTTGGATACGCAGTATTTT	CASSLGLVLDTQYF
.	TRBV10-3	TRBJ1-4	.	TGTGCCATCAGTGAGCTAGGGGGGATGGGTGAAAAACTGTTTTTT	CAISELGGMGEKLFF
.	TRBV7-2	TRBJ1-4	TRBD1	TGTGCCAGCAGCCACGACAGGGGGCGAGAAAAACTGTTTTTT	CASSHDRGREKLFF
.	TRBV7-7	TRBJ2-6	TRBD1	TGTGCCAGCAGCGTAACAGGGGTCTCAGGGGCCAACGTCCTGACTTTC	CASSVTGVSGANVLTF
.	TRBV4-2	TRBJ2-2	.	TGTGCCAGCAGCCGTGGGCAGGGGAGCACCGGGGAGCTGTTTTTT	CASSRGQGSTGELFF
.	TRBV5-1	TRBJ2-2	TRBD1	TGCGCCAGCAGCAGGGACAGAGGGACCGGGGAGCTGTTTTTT	CASSRDRGTGELFF
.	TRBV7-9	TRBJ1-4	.	TGTGCCAGCAGCCTCAATGGGGGCTCCGAAAAACTGTTTTTT	CASSLNGGSEKLFF
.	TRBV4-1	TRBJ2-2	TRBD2	TGCGCCAGCAGCCAAGGACTAGCGGGGGGGCTGGACACCGGGGAGCTGTTTTTT	CASSQGLAGGLDTGELFF
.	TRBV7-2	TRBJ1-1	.	TGTGCCAGCAGCTTAGGAAGGGGGGGCACTGAAGCTTTCTTT	CASSLGRGGTEAFF
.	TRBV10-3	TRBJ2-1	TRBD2	TGTGCCATCAGTGCAGGGACTAACCCACTTCACAATGAGCAGTTCTTC	CAISAGTNPLHNEQFF
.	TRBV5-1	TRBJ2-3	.	TGCGCCAGCAGCTTGGCTGACGATACGCAGTATTTT	CASSLADDTQYF
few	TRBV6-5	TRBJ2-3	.	TGTGCCAGCAGTTACGTTGGGACAGATACGCAGTATTTT	CASSYVGTDTQYF